This paragraph reports one T cell receptor beta chain. The antigen is undetermined. Exclusion applied to patients with autoimmune disease history or systemic immunosuppression. V was pared by 2 bases and J by 0 bases, with 15 bases between. The germline V gene encodes CDR1 SGDLS and CDR2 YYNGEE. The CDR3 has 18 amino acids. This sample is drawn from a study of OX40 agonist ivuxolimab in advanced cancers. The wider study: Every 2 weeks, patients got intravenous ivuxolimab at one of six dose levels (0.01-10 mg/kg).

Generated by immunoSEQ multiplex PCR, the TCRdb table keeps only in-frame clones and is missing some. The table shows under 50,000 clones, with almost 80% occurring only once. Study results and limitations: Relatively little clonal expansion, among the lowest observed, appeared in partial responders at 0.1-3.0 mg/kg. Clonal expansion from baseline to week 6 occurred in both CD4+ and CD8+ T cells.

The receptor was derived from an adult with an advanced solid tumor such as melanoma, head and neck, liver or kidney cancer. The sequences come from CD4+ or CD8+ T cells sorted from blood, collected in a trial of the OX40 agonist ivuxolimab. This chain joins TRBV9 and TRBJ2-6; D is unclear. Written as DNA, the CDR3 is TGTGCCAGCAGCGTTTCCCAGTCAACGGCCTCTGGGGCCAACGTCCTGACTTTC. Translation gives CASSVSQSTASGANVLTF. Full variable domain (rest looked up from reference TRBV9 and TRBJ2-6): DSGVTQTPKHLITATGQRVTLRCSPRSGDLSVYWYQQSLDQGLQFLIQYYNGEERAKGNILERFSAQQFPDLHSELNLSSLELGDSALYFCASSVSQSTASGANVLTFGAGSRLTVL.